The rows below give T cell receptor beta chains drawn from one sample of a study of CD8+ T cells in alopecia areata. Method: immunoSEQ multiplex PCR; TCRdb's copy keeps in-frame clones and lacks some. In the table there are 60,000 to 85,000 clones, about 30% of which are singletons. The starting material was CD8+ T cells sorted from blood, obtained at week 4, from a patient treated with tofacitinib. These receptors originate from a human donor with alopecia areata. CDR3s include the opening cysteine and the closing phenylalanine or tryptophan. The D gene is left open where the match is weak. Clone sizes are given selectively: once, few, many, or a class where the clone is expanded.

abundance	v_gene	d_gene	j_gene	CDR3nt	CDR3aa
-	TRBV2	-	TRBJ2-7	TGTGCCAGCAGCTCCCCAGGGGGACTCAACTCCTACGAGCAGTACTTC	CASSSPGGLNSYEQYF
-	TRBV28	-	TRBJ1-1	TGTGCCAGCAGTGTCTCCGGGACAATTGAAGCTTTCTTT	CASSVSGTIEAFF
once	TRBV5-6	-	TRBJ2-3	TGTGCCAGCAGCACCGGGACGTGGAGCACAGATACGCAGTATTTT	CASSTGTWSTDTQYF
-	TRBV28	-	TRBJ2-7	TGTGCCAGCAGTGAACAGTCCTACGAGCAGTACTTC	CASSEQSYEQYF
-	TRBV29-1	-	TRBJ2-1	TGCAGCGTTGTATTCTACAATGAGCAGTTCTTC	CSVVFYNEQFF
-	TRBV29-1	-	TRBJ2-4	TGCAGCGCCGGTGACAGGTCGCAGAACATTCAGTACTTC	CSAGDRSQNIQYF
few	TRBV7-9	-	TRBJ2-2	TGTGCCAGCAGCTTACTTCCTCAGGCGGAGCTGTTTTTT	CASSLLPQAELFF
-	TRBV29-1	TRBD1	TRBJ2-2	TGCAGCGCTCAACGCCGGGACAGAAGGCTAACCGGGGAGCTGTTTTTT	CSAQRRDRRLTGELFF
-	TRBV7-8	-	TRBJ1-1	TGTGCCAGCAGCCCCGACGGACCCCTGGGTAACACTGAAGCTTTCTTT	CASSPDGPLGNTEAFF
-	TRBV7-9	TRBD1	TRBJ1-1	TGTGCCAGCAGCACCAGGACAGGGGACCACACTGAAGCTTTCTTT	CASSTRTGDHTEAFF
-	TRBV7-9	-	TRBJ2-7	TGTGCCAGCAGCTCCACCGGGCAATACGAGCAGTACTTC	CASSSTGQYEQYF
once	TRBV7-2	-	TRBJ2-1	TGTGCCAGCAGCCGGACAGTAGGTGAGCAGTTCTTC	CASSRTVGEQFF
-	TRBV11-2	-	TRBJ1-5	TGTGCCAGCAGCTTAGATGGCAATCTTAATCAGCCCCAGCATTTT	CASSLDGNLNQPQHF
-	TRBV7-9	TRBD1	TRBJ2-7	TGTGCCAGCAGCTATGGGACAGCCTACGAGCAGTACTTC	CASSYGTAYEQYF
-	TRBV9	TRBD2	TRBJ2-1	TGTGCCAGCAGCGTTGGGAGCAGGACTAGCGGGAATAATGAGCAGTTCTTC	CASSVGSRTSGNNEQFF
many	TRBV7-9	-	TRBJ2-4	TGTGCCAGCAGCTTACCCGCCACTTTAGCCAAAAACATTCAGTACTTC	CASSLPATLAKNIQYF
few	TRBV6-6	TRBD1	TRBJ2-1	TGTGCCAGCAGTTATGGGACAGGGCTTGAGCAGTTCTTC	CASSYGTGLEQFF
few	TRBV27	TRBD1	TRBJ2-7	TGTGCCACCTCCCAAGGACAGGCCAACTACGAGCAGTACTTC	CATSQGQANYEQYF
-	TRBV29-1	-	TRBJ1-1	TGCAGCGTTGAAGGTGGGGCTGAAGCTTTCTTT	CSVEGGAEAFF
-	TRBV13	TRBD2	TRBJ2-1	TGTGCCAGCAGCTTCGAGCGGGAGAGCGGCAATGAGCAGTTCTTC	CASSFERESGNEQFF
-	TRBV15	TRBD2	TRBJ2-5	TGTGCCACCAGAGGGACTAGCGGGAGGGCCAGGGAGACCCAGTACTTC	CATRGTSGRARETQYF
few	TRBV29-1	-	TRBJ1-2	TGCAGCGCCCGGAGAGTACAACCCGGCTACACCTTC	CSARRVQPGYTF